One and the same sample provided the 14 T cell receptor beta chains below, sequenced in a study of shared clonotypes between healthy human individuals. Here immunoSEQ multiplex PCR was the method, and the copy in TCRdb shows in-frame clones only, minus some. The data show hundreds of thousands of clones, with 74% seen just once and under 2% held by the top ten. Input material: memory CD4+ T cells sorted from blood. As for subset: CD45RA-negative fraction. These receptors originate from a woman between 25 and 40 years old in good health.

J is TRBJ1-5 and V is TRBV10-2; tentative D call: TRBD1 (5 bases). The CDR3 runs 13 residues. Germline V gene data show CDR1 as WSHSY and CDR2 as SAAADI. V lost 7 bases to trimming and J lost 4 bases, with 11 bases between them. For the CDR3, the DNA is TGCGCCAGCAATTTAGGACAAAATCAGCCCCAGCATTTT. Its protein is CASNLGQNQPQHF.

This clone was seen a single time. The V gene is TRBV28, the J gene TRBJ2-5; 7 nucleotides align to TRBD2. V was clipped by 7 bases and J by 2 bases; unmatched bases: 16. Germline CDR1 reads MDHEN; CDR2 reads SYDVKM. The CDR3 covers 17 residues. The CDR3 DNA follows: TGTGCCAGCAAAGGGGTTCGGAGGGGAGGGCGGCAAGAGACCCAGTACTTC. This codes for CASKGVRRGGRQETQYF.

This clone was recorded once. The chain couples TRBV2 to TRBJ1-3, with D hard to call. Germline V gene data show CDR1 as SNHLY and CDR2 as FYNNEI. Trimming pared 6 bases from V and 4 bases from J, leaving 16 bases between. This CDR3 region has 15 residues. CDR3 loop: CASRPELGAGNTIYF. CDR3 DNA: TGTGCCAGCAGGCCTGAACTGGGTGCAGGAAACACCATATATTTT.

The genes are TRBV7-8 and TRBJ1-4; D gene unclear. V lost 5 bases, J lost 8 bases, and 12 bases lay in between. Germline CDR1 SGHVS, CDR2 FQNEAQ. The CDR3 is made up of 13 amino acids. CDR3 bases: TGTGCCAGCAGCCCCATGAGTGGGGAAAAACTGTTTTTT. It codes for CASSPMSGEKLFF.

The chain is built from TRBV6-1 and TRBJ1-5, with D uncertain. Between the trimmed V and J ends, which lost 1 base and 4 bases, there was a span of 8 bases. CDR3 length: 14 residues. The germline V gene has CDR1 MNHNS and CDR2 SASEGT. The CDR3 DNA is TGTGCCAGCAGTGAAGTGGTAGGTAATCAGCCCCAGCATTTT. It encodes CASSEVVGNQPQHF.

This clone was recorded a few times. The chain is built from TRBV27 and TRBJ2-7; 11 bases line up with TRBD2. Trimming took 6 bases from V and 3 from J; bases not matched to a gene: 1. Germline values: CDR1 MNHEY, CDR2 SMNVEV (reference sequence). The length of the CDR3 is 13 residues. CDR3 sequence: CASRTSGDYEQYF. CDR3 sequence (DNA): TGTGCCAGCAGGACTAGCGGGGACTACGAGCAGTACTTC.

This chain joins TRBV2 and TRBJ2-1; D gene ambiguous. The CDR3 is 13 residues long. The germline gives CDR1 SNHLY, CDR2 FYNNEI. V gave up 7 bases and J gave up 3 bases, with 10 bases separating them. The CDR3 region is CASTVEYYNEQFF. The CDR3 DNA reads TGTGCCAGCACTGTAGAATACTACAATGAGCAGTTCTTC.

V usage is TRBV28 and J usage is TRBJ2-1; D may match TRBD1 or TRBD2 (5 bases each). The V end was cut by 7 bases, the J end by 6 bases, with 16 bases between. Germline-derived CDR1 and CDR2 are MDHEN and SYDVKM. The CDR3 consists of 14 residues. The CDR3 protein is CASIPSWGFNEQFF. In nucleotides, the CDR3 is TGTGCCAGCATCCCCTCATGGGGGTTCAATGAGCAGTTCTTC.

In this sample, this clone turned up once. DNA for the CDR3: TGTGCCAGCAGTCGTGAACCGGGACAGGGGGCGGGAGATACGCAGTATTTT. Amino acid sequence: CASSREPGQGAGDTQYF. V usage is TRBV5-5 and J usage is TRBJ2-3; 12 positions match TRBD1. The CDR3 loop spans 17 amino acids. Germline-derived CDR1 and CDR2 are SGHKS and YYEKEE (reference sequence). With V trimmed by 5 bases and J by 5 bases, 12 bases remained unmatched.

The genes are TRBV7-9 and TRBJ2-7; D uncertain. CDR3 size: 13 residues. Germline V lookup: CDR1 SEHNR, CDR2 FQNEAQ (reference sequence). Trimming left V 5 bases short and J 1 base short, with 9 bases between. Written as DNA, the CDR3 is TGTGCCAGCAGCACCGACTCATCCTACGAGCAGTACTTC. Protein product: CASSTDSSYEQYF.

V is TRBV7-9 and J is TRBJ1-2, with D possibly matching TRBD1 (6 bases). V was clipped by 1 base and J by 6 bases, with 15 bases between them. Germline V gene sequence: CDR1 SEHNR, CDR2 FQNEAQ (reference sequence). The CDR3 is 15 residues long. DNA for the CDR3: TGTGCCAGCAGCTTAGTGGTGACAGGAGGGAATGGCTACACCTTC. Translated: CASSLVVTGGNGYTF.

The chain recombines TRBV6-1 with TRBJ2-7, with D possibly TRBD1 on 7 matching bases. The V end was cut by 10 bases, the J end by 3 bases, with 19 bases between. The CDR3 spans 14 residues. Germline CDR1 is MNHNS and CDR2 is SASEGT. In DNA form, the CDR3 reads TGTGCCACGGGAGACAGGGCTCCCTACTACGAGCAGTACTTC. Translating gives CATGDRAPYYEQYF.

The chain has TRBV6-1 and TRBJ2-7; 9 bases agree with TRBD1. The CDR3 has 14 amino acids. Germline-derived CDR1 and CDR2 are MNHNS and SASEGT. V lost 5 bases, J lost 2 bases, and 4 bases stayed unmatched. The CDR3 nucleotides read TGTGCCAGCAGTACCGGGACAGGGACCTACGAGCAGTACTTC. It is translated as CASSTGTGTYEQYF.

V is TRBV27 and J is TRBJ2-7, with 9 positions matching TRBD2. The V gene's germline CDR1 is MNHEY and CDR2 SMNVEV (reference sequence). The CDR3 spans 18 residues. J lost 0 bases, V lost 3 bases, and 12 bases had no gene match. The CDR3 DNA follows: TGTGCCAGCAGTTTCCACCGGGGCAATAGCGGGAGCTCCTACGAGCAGTACTTC. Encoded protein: CASSFHRGNSGSSYEQYF.